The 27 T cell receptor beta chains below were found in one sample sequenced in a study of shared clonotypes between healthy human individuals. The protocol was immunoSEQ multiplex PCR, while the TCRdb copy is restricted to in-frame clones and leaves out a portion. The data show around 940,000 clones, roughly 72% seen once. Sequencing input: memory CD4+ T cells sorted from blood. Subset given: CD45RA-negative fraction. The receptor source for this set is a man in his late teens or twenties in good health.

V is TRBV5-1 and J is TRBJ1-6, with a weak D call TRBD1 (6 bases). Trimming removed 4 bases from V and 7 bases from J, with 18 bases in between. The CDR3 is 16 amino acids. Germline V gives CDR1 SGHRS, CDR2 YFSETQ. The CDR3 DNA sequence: TGCGCCAGCAGCCCTCAGGGGCCTAAGGGGAATTCACCCCTCCACTTT. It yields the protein CASSPQGPKGNSPLHF.

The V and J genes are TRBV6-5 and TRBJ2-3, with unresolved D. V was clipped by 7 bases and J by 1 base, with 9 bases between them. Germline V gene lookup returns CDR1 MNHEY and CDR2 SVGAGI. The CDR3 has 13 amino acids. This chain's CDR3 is CASISPGTDTQYF. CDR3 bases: TGTGCCAGCATCTCCCCTGGCACAGATACGCAGTATTTT.

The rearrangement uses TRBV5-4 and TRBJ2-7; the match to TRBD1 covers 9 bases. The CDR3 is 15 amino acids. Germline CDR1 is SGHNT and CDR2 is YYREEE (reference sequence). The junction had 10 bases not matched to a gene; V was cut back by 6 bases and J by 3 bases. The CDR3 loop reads CASTKPGQGYYEQYF. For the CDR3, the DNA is TGTGCCAGCACAAAGCCGGGACAGGGATACTACGAGCAGTACTTC.

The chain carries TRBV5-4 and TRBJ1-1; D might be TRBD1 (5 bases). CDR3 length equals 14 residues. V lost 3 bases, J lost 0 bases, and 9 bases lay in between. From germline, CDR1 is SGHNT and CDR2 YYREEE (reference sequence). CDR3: CASSSWGLNTEAFF. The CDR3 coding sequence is TGTGCCAGCAGCTCTTGGGGCCTGAACACTGAAGCTTTCTTT.

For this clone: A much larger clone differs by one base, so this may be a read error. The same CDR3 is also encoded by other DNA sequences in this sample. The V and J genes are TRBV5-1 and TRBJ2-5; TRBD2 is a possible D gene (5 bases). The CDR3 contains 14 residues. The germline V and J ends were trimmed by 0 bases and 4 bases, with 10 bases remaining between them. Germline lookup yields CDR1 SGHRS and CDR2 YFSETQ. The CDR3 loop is CASSLDSRAETQYF. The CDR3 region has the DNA TGCGCCAGCAGCTTGGATTCGCGGGCAGAGACCCAGTACTTC. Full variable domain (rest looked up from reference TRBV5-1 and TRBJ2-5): KAGVTQTPRYLIKTRGQQVTLSCSPISGHRSVSWYQQTPGQGLQFLFEYFSETQRNKGNFPGRFSGRQFSNSRSEMNVSTLELGDSALYLCASSLDSRAETQYFGPGTRLLVL.

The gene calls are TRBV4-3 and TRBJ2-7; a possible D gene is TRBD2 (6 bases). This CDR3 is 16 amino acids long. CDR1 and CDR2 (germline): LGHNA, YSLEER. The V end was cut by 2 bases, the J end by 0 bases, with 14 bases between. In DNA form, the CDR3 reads TGCGCCAGCAGCCAACGAGGCGGGACGAGCTCCTACGAGCAGTACTTC. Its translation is CASSQRGGTSSYEQYF.

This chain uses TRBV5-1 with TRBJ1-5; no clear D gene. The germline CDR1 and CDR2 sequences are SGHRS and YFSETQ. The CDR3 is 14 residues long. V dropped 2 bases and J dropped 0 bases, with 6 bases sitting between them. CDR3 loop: CASSFGSSNQPQHF. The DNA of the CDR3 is TGCGCCAGCAGCTTTGGCAGTAGCAATCAGCCCCAGCATTTT.

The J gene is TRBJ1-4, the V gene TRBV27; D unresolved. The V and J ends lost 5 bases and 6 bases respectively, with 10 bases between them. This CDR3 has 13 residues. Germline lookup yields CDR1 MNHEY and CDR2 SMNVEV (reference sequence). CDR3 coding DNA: TGTGCCAGCAGTCGGCCCCCACATGAAAAACTGTTTTTT. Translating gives CASSRPPHEKLFF.

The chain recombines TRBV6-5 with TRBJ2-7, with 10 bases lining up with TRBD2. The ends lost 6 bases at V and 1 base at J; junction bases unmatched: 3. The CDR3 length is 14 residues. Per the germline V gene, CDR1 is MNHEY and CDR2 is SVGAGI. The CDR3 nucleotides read TGTGCCAGCAGGCCAGCGGGAGGGTCCTACGAGCAGTACTTC. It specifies CASRPAGGSYEQYF.

The CDR3 sequence is CASSESLGIDGYTF. The CDR3 DNA is TGCGCCAGCAGTGAGAGTCTGGGGATCGACGGCTACACCTTC. This chain connects TRBV10-1 to TRBJ1-2; no firm D call. V lost 2 bases to trimming and J lost 8 bases, with 15 bases between them. The CDR3 contains 14 residues. Germline CDR1 and CDR2: WNHNN and SYGVQD (reference sequence).

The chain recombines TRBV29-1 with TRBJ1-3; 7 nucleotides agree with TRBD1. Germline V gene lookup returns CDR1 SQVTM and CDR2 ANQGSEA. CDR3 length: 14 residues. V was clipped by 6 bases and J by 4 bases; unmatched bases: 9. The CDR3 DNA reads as TGCAGCGTCGGAGCGACAGGGCCCGGAAACACCATATATTTT. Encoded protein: CSVGATGPGNTIYF.

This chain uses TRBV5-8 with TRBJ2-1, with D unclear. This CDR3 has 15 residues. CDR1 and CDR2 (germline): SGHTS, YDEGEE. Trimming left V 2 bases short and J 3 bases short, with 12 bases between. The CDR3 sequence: CASSFESLIYNEQFF. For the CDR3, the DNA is TGTGCCAGCAGCTTCGAGTCTCTTATCTACAATGAGCAGTTCTTC.

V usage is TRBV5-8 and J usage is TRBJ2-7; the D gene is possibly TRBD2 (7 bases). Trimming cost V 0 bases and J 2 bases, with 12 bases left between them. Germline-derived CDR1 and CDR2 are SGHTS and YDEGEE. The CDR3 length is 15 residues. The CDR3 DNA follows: TGTGCCAGCAGCTTGGTGGGGAGGGACACCTACGAGCAGTACTTC. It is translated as CASSLVGRDTYEQYF.

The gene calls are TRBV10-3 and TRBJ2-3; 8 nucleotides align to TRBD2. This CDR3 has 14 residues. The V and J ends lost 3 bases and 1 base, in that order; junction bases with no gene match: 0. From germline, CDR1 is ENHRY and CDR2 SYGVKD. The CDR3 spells CAISDSGGTDTQYF. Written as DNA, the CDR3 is TGTGCCATCAGTGATAGCGGGGGCACAGATACGCAGTATTTT.

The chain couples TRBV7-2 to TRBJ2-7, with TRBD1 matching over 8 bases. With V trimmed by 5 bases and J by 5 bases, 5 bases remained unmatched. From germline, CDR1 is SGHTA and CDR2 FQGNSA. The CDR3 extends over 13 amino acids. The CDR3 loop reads CASSMDRDDEQYF. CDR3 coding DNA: TGTGCCAGCAGCATGGACAGGGATGACGAGCAGTACTTC.

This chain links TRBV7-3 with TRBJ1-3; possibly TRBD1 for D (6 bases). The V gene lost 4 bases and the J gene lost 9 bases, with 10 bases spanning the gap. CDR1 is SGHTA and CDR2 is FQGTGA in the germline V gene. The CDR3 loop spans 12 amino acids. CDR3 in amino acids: CASSSDRGTIYF. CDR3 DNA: TGTGCCAGCAGCTCGGACAGAGGCACCATATATTTT.

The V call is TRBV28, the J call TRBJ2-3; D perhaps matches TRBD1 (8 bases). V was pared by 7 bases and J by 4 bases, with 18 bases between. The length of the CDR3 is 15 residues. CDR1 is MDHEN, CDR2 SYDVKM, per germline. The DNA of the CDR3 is TGTGCCAGCACCATCGACAGGGGAGGGGCAGATACGCAGTATTTT. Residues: CASTIDRGGADTQYF. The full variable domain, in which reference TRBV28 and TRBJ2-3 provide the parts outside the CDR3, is DVKVTQSSRYLVKRTGEKVFLECVQDMDHENMFWYRQDPGLGLRLIYFSYDVKMKEKGDIPEGYSVSREKKERFSLILESASTNQTSMYLCASTIDRGGADTQYFGPGTRLTVL.

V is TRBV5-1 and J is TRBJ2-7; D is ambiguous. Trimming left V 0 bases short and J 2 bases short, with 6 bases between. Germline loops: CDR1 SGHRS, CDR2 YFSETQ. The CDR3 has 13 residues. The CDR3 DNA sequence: TGCGCCAGCAGCTTGGCTCCGACCTACGAGCAGTACTTC. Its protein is CASSLAPTYEQYF.

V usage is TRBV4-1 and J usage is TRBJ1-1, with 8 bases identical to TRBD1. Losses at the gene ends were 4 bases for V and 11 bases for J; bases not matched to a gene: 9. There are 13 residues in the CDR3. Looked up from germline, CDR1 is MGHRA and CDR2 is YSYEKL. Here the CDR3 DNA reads TGCGCCAGCAGCCCGGACAGGGCCAATCTTGCTTTCTTT. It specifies CASSPDRANLAFF.

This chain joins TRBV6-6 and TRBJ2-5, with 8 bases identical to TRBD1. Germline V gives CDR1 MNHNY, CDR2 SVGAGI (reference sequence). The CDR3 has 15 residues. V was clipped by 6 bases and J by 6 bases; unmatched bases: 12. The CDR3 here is CASRGSDRAEKTQYF. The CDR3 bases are TGTGCCAGCAGGGGTTCGGACAGGGCGGAAAAGACCCAGTACTTC.

CDR3 bases: TGTGCCAGCAGCTTGGACTGGACGGAAAGCACAGATACGCAGTATTTT. Its translation: CASSLDWTESTDTQYF. V and J are TRBV5-4 and TRBJ2-3; D is undetermined. From germline, CDR1 is SGHNT and CDR2 YYREEE (reference sequence). CDR3 size: 16 residues. V dropped 0 bases and J dropped 0 bases, with 11 bases sitting between them.

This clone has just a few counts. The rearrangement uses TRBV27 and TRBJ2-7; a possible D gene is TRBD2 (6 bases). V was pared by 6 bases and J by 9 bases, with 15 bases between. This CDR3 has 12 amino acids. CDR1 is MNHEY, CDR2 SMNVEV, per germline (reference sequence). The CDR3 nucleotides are TGTGCCAGCAGCAAGACTAGTGCTGTGCAGTACTTC. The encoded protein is CASSKTSAVQYF.

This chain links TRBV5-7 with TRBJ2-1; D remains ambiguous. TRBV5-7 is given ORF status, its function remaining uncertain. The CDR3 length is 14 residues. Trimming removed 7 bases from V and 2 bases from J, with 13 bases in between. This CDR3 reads CASDDTVPYNEQFF. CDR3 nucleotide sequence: TGTGCCAGCGACGATACAGTACCCTACAATGAGCAGTTCTTC.

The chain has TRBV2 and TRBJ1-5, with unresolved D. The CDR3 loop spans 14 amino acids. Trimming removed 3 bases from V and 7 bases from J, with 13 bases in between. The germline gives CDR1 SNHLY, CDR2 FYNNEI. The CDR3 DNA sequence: TGTGCCAGCAGTGACAACATGAGGATCCAGCCCCAGCATTTT. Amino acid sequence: CASSDNMRIQPQHF.

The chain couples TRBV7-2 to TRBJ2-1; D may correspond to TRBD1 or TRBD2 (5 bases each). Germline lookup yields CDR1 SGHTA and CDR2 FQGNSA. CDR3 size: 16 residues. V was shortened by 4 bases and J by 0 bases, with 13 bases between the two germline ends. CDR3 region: CASSSLGTLSYNEQFF. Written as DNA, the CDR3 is TGTGCCAGCAGCTCCCTGGGGACCCTCTCCTACAATGAGCAGTTCTTC.

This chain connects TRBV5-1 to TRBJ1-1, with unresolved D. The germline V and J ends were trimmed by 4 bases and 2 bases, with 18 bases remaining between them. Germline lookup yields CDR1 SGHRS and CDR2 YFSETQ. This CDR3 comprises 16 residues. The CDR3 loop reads CASSPMSRGGNTEAFF. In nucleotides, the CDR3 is TGCGCCAGCAGCCCGATGAGTAGAGGAGGCAACACTGAAGCTTTCTTT.

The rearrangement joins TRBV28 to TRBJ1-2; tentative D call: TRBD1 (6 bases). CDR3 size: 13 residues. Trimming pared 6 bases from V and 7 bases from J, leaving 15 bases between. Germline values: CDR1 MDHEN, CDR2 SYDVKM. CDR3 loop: CASSSDRRAGYTF. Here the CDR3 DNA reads TGTGCCAGCAGCTCCGACAGGCGAGCTGGCTACACCTTC.